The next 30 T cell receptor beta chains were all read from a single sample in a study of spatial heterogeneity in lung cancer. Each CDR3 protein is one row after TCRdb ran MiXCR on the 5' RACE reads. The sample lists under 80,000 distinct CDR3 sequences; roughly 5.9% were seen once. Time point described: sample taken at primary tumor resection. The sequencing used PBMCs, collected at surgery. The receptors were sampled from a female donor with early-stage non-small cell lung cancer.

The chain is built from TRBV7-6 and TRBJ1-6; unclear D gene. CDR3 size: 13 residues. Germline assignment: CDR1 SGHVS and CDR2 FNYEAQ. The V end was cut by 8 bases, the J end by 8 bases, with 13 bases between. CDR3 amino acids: CASGGWGDSPLHF. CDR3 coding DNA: TGTGCCAGCGGCGGCTGGGGAGATTCACCCCTCCACTTT.

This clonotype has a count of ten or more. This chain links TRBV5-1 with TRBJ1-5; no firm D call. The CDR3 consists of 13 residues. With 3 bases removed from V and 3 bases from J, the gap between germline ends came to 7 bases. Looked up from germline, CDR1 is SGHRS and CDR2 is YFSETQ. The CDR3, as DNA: TGCGCCAGCAGCTCCGACTTCAATCAGCCCCAGCATTTT. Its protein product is CASSSDFNQPQHF. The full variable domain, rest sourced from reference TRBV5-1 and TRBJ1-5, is KAGVTQTPRYLIKTRGQQVTLSCSPISGHRSVSWYQQTPGQGLQFLFEYFSETQRNKGNFPGRFSGRQFSNSRSEMNVSTLELGDSALYLCASSSDFNQPQHFGDGTRLSIL.

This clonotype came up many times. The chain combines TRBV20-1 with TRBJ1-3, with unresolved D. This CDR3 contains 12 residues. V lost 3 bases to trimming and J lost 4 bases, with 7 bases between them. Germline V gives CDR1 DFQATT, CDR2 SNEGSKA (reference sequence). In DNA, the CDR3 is TGCAGTGCTAGCACGGCAGGAAACACCATATATTTT. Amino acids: CSASTAGNTIYF.

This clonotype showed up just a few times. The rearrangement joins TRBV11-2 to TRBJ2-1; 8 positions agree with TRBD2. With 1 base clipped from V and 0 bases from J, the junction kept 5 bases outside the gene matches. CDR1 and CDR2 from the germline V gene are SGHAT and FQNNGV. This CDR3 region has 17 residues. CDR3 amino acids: CASSLVSGSPSYNEQFF. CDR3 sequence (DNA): TGTGCCAGCAGCTTAGTGAGCGGGAGCCCCTCCTACAATGAGCAGTTCTTC.

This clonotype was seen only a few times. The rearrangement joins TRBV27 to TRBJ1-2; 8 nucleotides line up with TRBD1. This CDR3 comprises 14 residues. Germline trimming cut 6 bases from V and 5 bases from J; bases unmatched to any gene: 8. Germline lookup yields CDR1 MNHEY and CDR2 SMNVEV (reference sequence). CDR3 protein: CASRGQGVVYGYTF. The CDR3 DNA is TGTGCCAGCAGAGGACAGGGTGTGGTGTATGGCTACACCTTC.

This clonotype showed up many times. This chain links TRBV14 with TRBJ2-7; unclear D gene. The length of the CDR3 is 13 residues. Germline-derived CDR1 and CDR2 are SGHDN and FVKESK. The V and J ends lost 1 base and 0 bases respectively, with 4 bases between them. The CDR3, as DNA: TGTGCCAGCAGCCAAGGGGCCTCCTACGAGCAGTACGTC. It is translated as CASSQGASYEQYV.

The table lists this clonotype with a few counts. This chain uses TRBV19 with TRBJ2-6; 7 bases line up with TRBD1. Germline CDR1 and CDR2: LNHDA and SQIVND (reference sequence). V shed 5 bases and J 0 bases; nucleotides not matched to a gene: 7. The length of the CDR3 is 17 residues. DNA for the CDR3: TGTGCCAGTAGTCCTCAGGACAGGAGCTCTGGGGCCAACGTCCTGACTTTC. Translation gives CASSPQDRSSGANVLTF. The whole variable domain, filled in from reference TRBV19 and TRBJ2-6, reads DGGITQSPKYLFRKEGQNVTLSCEQNLNHDAMYWYRQDPGQGLRLIYYSQIVNDFQKGDIAEGYSVSREKKESFPLTVTSAQKNPTAFYLCASSPQDRSSGANVLTFGAGSRLTVL.

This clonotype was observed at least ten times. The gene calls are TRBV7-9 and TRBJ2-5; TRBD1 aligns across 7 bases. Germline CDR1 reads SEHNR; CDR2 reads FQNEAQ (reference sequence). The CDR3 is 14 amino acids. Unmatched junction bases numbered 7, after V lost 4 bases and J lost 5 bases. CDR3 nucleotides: TGTGCCAGCAGCTCCGGGACAGAGGGGGAGACCCAGTACTTC. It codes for CASSSGTEGETQYF.

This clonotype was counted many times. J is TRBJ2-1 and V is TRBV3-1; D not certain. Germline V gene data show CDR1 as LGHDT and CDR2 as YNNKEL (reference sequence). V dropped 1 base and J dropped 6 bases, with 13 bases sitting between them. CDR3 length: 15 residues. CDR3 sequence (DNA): TGTGCCAGCAGCCAAGGGTTAGGGCTGGGCAATGAGCAGTTCTTC. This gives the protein CASSQGLGLGNEQFF.

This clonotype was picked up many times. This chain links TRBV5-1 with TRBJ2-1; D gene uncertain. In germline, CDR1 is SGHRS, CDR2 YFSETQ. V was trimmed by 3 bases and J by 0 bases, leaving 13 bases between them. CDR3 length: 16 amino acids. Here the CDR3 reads CASSSDDASSYNEQFF. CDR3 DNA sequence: TGCGCCAGCAGCTCCGATGACGCGAGCTCCTACAATGAGCAGTTCTTC.

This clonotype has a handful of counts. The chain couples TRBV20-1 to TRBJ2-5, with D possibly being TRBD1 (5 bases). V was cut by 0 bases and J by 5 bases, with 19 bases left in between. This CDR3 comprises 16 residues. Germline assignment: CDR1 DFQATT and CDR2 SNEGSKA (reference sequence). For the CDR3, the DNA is TGCAGTGCTAGAGATGGGGCAGGGAAGGCTGGGGAGACCCAGTACTTC. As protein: CSARDGAGKAGETQYF.

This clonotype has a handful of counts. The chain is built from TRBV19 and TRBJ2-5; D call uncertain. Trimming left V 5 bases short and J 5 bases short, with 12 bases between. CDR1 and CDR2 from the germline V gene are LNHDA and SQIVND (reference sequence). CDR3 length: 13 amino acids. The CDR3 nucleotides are TGTGCCAGTAGTGGACCGGCATCTGAGACCCAGTACTTC. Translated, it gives CASSGPASETQYF.

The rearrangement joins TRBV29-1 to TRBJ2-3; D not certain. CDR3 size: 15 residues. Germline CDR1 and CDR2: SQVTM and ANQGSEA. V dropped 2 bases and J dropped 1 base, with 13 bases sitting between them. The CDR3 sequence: CSVELGIAGTDTQYF. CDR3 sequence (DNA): TGCAGCGTTGAATTGGGGATTGCAGGCACAGATACGCAGTATTTT.

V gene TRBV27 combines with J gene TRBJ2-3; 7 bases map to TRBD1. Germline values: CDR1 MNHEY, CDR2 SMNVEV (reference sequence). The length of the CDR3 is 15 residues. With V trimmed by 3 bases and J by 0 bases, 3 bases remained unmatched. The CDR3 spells CASSFKGASTDTQYF. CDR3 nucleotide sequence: TGTGCCAGCAGTTTTAAGGGGGCCAGCACAGATACGCAGTATTTT.

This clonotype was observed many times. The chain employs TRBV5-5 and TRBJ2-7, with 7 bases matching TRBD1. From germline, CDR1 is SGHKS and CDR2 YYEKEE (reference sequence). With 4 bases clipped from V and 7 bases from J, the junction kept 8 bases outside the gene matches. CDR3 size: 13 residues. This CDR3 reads CASSIQGSREQYV. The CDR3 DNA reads TGTGCCAGCAGCATACAGGGGTCTCGGGAGCAGTACGTC.

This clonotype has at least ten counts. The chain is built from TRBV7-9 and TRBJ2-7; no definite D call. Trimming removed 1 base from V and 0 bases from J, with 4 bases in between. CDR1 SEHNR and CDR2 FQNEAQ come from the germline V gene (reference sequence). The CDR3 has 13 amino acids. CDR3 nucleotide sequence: TGTGCCAGCAGCTTAGACACCTCCTACGAGCAGTACTTC. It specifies CASSLDTSYEQYF.

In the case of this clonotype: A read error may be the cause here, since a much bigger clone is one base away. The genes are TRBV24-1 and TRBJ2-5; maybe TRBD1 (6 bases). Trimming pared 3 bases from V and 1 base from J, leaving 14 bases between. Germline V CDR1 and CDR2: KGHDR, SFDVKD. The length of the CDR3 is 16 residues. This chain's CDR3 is CATSDGSRGPQETQYF. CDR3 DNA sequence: TGTGCCACCAGTGATGGTAGCAGGGGCCCCCAAGAGACCCAGTACTTC.

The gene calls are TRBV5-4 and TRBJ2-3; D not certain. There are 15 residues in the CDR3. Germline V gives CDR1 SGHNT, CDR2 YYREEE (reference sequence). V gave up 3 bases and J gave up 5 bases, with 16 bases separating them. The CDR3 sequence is CASSSGPDSRDTQYF. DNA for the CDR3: TGTGCCAGCAGCTCGGGTCCCGACTCCCGAGATACGCAGTATTTT.

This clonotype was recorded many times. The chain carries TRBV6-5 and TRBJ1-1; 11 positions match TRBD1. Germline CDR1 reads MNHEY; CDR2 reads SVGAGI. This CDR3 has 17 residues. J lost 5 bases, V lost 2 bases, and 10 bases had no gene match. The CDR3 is CASSYGQGALGGTEAFF. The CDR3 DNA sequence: TGTGCCAGCAGTTACGGACAGGGGGCCTTGGGTGGAACTGAAGCTTTCTTT.

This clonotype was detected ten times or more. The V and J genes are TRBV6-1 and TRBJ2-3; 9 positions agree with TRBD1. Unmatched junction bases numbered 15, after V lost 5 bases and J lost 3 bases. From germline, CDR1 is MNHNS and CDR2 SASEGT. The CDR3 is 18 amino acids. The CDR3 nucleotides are TGTGCCAGCAGTCTCTCCTTTCTTCGGGACAGGGTAACAGATACGCAGTATTTT. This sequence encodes CASSLSFLRDRVTDTQYF.

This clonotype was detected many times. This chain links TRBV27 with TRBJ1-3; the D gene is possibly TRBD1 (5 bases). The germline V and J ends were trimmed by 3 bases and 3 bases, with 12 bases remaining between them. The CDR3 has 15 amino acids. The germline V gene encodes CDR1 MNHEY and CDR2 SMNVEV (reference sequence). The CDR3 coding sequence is TGTGCCAGCAGTTTGGGCAGGGAGTTTGGAAACACCATATATTTT. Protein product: CASSLGREFGNTIYF.

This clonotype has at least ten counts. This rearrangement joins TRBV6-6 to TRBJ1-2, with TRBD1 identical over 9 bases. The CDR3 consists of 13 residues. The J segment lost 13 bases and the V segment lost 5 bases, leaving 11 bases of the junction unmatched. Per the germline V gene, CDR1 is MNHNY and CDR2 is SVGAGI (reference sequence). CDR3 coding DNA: TGTGCCAGCAGTACGCAACCGGGACAGGGTTCCACCTTC. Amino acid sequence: CASSTQPGQGSTF.

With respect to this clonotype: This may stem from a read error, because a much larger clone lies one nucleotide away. This chain's CDR3 is CASSPTGSYSNQPQHF. CDR3 DNA: TGTGCCAGCAGTCCGACAGGGTCGTATAGCAATCAGCCCCAGCATTTT. The genes are TRBV28 and TRBJ1-5; 7 bases agree with TRBD1. CDR1 is MDHEN and CDR2 is SYDVKM in the germline V gene. The CDR3 covers 16 residues. With V trimmed by 5 bases and J by 0 bases, 7 bases remained unmatched.

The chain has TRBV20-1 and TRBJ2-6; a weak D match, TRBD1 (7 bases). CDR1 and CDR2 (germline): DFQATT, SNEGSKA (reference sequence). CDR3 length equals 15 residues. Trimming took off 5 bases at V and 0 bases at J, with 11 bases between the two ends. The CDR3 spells CSASGGNSGANVLTF. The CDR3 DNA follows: TGCAGTGCTTCAGGGGGGAACTCTGGGGCCAACGTCCTGACTTTC.

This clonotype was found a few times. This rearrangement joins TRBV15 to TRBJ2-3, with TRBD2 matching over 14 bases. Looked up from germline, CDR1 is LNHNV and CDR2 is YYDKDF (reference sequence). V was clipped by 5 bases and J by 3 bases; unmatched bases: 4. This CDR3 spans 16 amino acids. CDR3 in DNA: TGTGCCACCAGCCGACTAGCGGGGGGGAAAACAGATACGCAGTATTTT. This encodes CATSRLAGGKTDTQYF.

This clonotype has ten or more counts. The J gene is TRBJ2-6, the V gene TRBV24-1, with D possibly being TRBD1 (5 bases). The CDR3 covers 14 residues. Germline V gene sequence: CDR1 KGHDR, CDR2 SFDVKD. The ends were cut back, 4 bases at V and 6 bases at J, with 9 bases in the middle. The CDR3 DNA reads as TGTGCCACCAGTGACAATGGACAGGCCAACGTCCTGACTTTC. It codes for CATSDNGQANVLTF.

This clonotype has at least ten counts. In nucleotides, the CDR3 is TGTGCCAGTAATCCATCCGGGACAGTCATGAACACTGAAGCTTTCTTT. Its protein product is CASNPSGTVMNTEAFF. The rearrangement links TRBV19 to TRBJ1-1; 7 bases map to TRBD1. The CDR3 is 16 amino acids. CDR1 and CDR2 (germline): LNHDA, SQIVND (reference sequence). With 7 bases clipped from V and 0 bases from J, the junction kept 11 bases outside the gene matches.

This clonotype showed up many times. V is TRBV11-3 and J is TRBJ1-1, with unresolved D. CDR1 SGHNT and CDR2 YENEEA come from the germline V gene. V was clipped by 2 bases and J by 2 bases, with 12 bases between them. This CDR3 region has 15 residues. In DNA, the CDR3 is TGTGCCAGCAGCTTATACGGGATCAAAAACACTGAAGCTTTCTTT. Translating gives CASSLYGIKNTEAFF.

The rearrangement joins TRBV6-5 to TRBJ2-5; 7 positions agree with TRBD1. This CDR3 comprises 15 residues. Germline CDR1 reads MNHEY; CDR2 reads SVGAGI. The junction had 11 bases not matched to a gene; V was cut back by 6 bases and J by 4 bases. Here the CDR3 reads CASRASRDSIETQYF. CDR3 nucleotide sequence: TGTGCCAGCAGGGCTAGCCGGGACAGTATAGAGACCCAGTACTTC.

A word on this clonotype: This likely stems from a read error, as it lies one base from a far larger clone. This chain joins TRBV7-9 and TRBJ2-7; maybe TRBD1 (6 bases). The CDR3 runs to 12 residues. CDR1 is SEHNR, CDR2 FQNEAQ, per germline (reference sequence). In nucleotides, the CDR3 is TGTGCCAGCAGCTCACAGGGCTACGCGCAGTACTTC. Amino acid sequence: CASSSQGYAQYF.